The 29 T cell receptor beta chains below were found in one sample sequenced in a study of vaccination and CD4 T cells after COVID-19. The antigens of these receptors remain unknown. Specified treatment: roughly 11-day PBMC culture with coronavirus spike peptide pools or control peptides (ViraFEST assay). Cultured CD4+ T cell DNA was sequenced using the Oncomine TCR Beta short-read assay. TCRdb redid the calling of the PCR reads with MiXCR, one entry per CDR3 protein. The data show about 25,000 distinct CDR3 sequences, roughly 71% seen once. The sequencing used CD4+ T cells from blood, cultured in vitro, collected after SARS-CoV-2 vaccination. Receptors were obtained from a human donor who received a COVID-19 vaccine.

The chain is built from TRBV20-1 and TRBJ1-2, with D tentatively TRBD1 (5 bases). This CDR3 has 13 amino acids. V dropped 3 bases and J dropped 8 bases, with 16 bases sitting between them. The germline V gene encodes CDR1 DFQATT and CDR2 SNEGSKA (reference sequence). The CDR3 region has the DNA TGCAGTGCTAGTACGCAGGGCCCCCCAGGCTACACCTTC. Protein product: CSASTQGPPGYTF.

The rearrangement joins TRBV10-3 to TRBJ2-7; D is unresolved. This CDR3 spans 13 amino acids. Looked up from germline, CDR1 is ENHRY and CDR2 is SYGVKD. Between the trimmed V and J ends, which lost 3 bases and 3 bases, there was a span of 9 bases. This CDR3 reads CAISDFLSYEQYF. In DNA form, the CDR3 reads TGTGCCATCAGTGACTTTTTAAGCTACGAGCAGTACTTC.

The genes are TRBV15 and TRBJ1-5; D is undetermined. Germline V CDR1 and CDR2: LNHNV, YYDKDF (reference sequence). The CDR3 has 13 amino acids. The V and J ends lost 0 bases and 5 bases respectively, with 5 bases between them. The CDR3 nucleotides are TGTGCCACCAGCAGAGACAACGATCAGCCCCAGCATTTT. Translating gives CATSRDNDQPQHF.

The chain joins TRBV20-1 to TRBJ2-7; 12 positions agree with TRBD1. V shed 5 bases, J shed 7 bases, and the junction held 15 bases outside the gene matches. This CDR3 spans 16 amino acids. CDR1 and CDR2 (germline): DFQATT, SNEGSKA (reference sequence). CDR3 protein: CSARPSLGQGAREQYF. The CDR3 DNA reads TGCAGTGCTCGACCAAGCCTGGGACAGGGGGCGCGTGAGCAGTACTTC.

The chain uses TRBV6-4 and TRBJ2-6, with D possibly called TRBD1 or TRBD2 (6 bases each). The V and J ends lost 3 bases and 3 bases respectively, with 9 bases between them. CDR3 size: 15 residues. Germline V gene lookup returns CDR1 MRHNA and CDR2 SNTAGT. In DNA, the CDR3 is TGTGCCAGCAGTGAAGGGGGAGGTGGGGCCAACGTCCTGACTTTC. Translation gives CASSEGGGGANVLTF.

The chain links TRBV6-1 to TRBJ2-7; a weak D match, TRBD2 (6 bases). The CDR3 length is 13 residues. The germline V gene encodes CDR1 MNHNS and CDR2 SASEGT. Trimming took 1 base from V and 7 from J, leaving 11 bases between them. CDR3: CASSEVWEEEQYF. The CDR3 DNA sequence: TGTGCCAGCAGTGAAGTTTGGGAGGAGGAGCAGTACTTC.

This clonotype has more than one count but fewer than ten. This chain uses TRBV6-5 with TRBJ1-1; unclear D gene. The CDR3 has 14 residues. The ends were cut back, 4 bases at V and 1 base at J, with 10 bases in the middle. Germline V gene data show CDR1 as MNHEY and CDR2 as SVGAGI. DNA for the CDR3: TGTGCCAGCAGTTTTCGGGGAAGGAACACTGAAGCTTTCTTT. It translates to CASSFRGRNTEAFF.

This clonotype was picked up a small number of times. V and J are TRBV19 and TRBJ1-3; D unresolved. The germline V gene has CDR1 LNHDA and CDR2 SQIVND (reference sequence). Trimming removed 7 bases from V and 4 bases from J, with 23 bases in between. This CDR3 has 17 amino acids. The CDR3 sequence is CASTSSWTDTAGNTIYF. Here the CDR3 DNA reads TGTGCCAGTACTTCGTCGTGGACTGACACGGCGGGAAACACCATATATTTT.

V and J are TRBV9 and TRBJ1-2, with 7 bases matching TRBD1. CDR3 size: 15 residues. V shed 4 bases, J shed 1 base, and the junction held 7 bases outside the gene matches. The germline V gene has CDR1 SGDLS and CDR2 YYNGEE. The DNA of the CDR3 is TGTGCCAGCAGCCCACAGACAGGGCGTAACTATGGCTACACCTTC. This gives the protein CASSPQTGRNYGYTF.

This clonotype was seen just once. The genes are TRBV6-1 and TRBJ1-6; 11 bases fit TRBD1. Unmatched junction bases numbered 10, after V lost 0 bases and J lost 0 bases. Germline V lookup: CDR1 MNHNS, CDR2 SASEGT. The CDR3 has 21 residues. The CDR3 nucleotides are TGTGCCAGCAGTGAAGCGACAAAGGGACAGGGGGTAATCTCCTATAATTCACCCCTCCACTTT. Translated: CASSEATKGQGVISYNSPLHF.

J is TRBJ2-1 and V is TRBV20-1, with 9 nucleotides matching TRBD2. Trimming cost V 2 bases and J 8 bases; bases outside gene matches: 10. The CDR3 extends over 15 amino acids. The germline CDR1 and CDR2 sequences are DFQATT and SNEGSKA (reference sequence). The DNA of the CDR3 is TGCAGTGCTAGACTCCGAGCGGGGGGTTTCTATGAGCAGTTCTTC. Its translation: CSARLRAGGFYEQFF.

This clonotype was found a few times. The chain couples TRBV6-1 to TRBJ1-2; D may be TRBD1 (5 bases). The CDR3 is 13 residues long. The V gene's germline CDR1 is MNHNS and CDR2 SASEGT. V was cut by 7 bases and J by 2 bases, with 11 bases left in between. CDR3 sequence: CASTEPGNYGYTF. The CDR3 nucleotides are TGTGCCAGCACCGAGCCAGGGAACTATGGCTACACCTTC.

This clonotype has just a few counts. The V and J genes are TRBV7-8 and TRBJ1-6; D remains ambiguous. This CDR3 comprises 17 residues. The ends were cut back, 1 base at V and 5 bases at J, with 15 bases in the middle. CDR1 is SGHVS and CDR2 is FQNEAQ in the germline V gene. The CDR3 protein is CASSLVPGDHNNSPLHF. CDR3 DNA sequence: TGTGCCAGCAGCTTAGTGCCCGGGGATCATAATAATTCACCCCTCCACTTT.

The gene calls are TRBV30 and TRBJ1-5; D is uncertain. V lost 2 bases, J lost 1 base, and 3 bases lay in between. Germline loops: CDR1 GTSNPN, CDR2 SVGIG (reference sequence). The CDR3 runs 12 residues. Here the CDR3 reads CAWSLSNQPQHF. CDR3 in DNA: TGTGCCTGGAGTTTAAGCAATCAGCCCCAGCATTTT.

This chain links TRBV5-4 with TRBJ1-1, with 7 nucleotides matching TRBD1. V trimming: 0 bases; J trimming: 7 bases; junction bases outside the gene matches: 6. From germline, CDR1 is SGHNT and CDR2 YYREEE (reference sequence). The CDR3 is made up of 14 amino acids. The CDR3 sequence is CASSLAQGGNEAFF. In DNA form, the CDR3 reads TGTGCCAGCAGCTTGGCCCAGGGGGGTAATGAAGCTTTCTTT.

This chain connects TRBV19 to TRBJ1-6; the match to TRBD1 covers 8 bases. The CDR3 contains 15 residues. V shed 8 bases and J 7 bases; nucleotides not matched to a gene: 10. Germline V CDR1 and CDR2: LNHDA, SQIVND (reference sequence). CDR3: CASAPPDRVNSPLHF. The DNA of the CDR3 is TGTGCCAGTGCTCCACCGGACAGGGTCAATTCACCCCTCCACTTT.

The chain joins TRBV20-1 to TRBJ1-1, with 8 bases fitting TRBD1. Per the germline V gene, CDR1 is DFQATT and CDR2 is SNEGSKA (reference sequence). The J segment lost 5 bases and the V segment lost 1 base, leaving 6 bases of the junction unmatched. The CDR3 runs to 14 residues. This CDR3 reads CSARVAGGRTEAFF. For the CDR3, the DNA is TGCAGTGCTAGAGTGGCAGGGGGCCGGACTGAAGCTTTCTTT.

The chain recombines TRBV20-1 with TRBJ2-5, with TRBD1 matching 8 bases. This CDR3 contains 18 residues. CDR1 is DFQATT, CDR2 SNEGSKA, per germline (reference sequence). The ends lost 1 base at V and 1 base at J; junction bases unmatched: 14. The chain's CDR3 is CSARVGISGGLSQETQYF. Here the CDR3 DNA reads TGCAGTGCTAGAGTGGGGATCTCAGGGGGCCTGAGCCAAGAGACCCAGTACTTC.

The chain combines TRBV5-1 with TRBJ1-1; weak D call: TRBD1 (6 bases). V was pared by 0 bases and J by 3 bases, with 6 bases between. The CDR3 is made up of 13 amino acids. CDR1 is SGHRS, CDR2 YFSETQ, per germline. This chain's CDR3 is CASSLDRDTEAFF. DNA of the CDR3: TGCGCCAGCAGCTTGGACAGGGACACTGAAGCTTTCTTT.

There are a few counts of this clonotype. The chain employs TRBV12-3 or TRBV12-4 and TRBJ1-2; the D gene is possibly TRBD1 (6 bases). The ends were cut back, 6 bases at V and 1 base at J, with 9 bases in the middle. This CDR3 region has 13 residues. Here the CDR3 reads CASRQQGNYGYTF. The CDR3 nucleotides read TGTGCCAGCAGACAACAGGGTAACTATGGCTACACCTTC.

The chain combines TRBV20-1 with TRBJ2-7, with D possibly TRBD1 on 6 matching bases. The CDR3 runs 12 residues. Germline values: CDR1 DFQATT, CDR2 SNEGSKA (reference sequence). V shed 8 bases and J shed 2 bases, with 13 bases lying between them. The CDR3 is CSTGQTTYEQYF. CDR3 DNA sequence: TGCAGTACCGGACAGACCACCTACGAGCAGTACTTC.

In this sample, this clonotype turned up a few times. The chain joins TRBV20-1 to TRBJ2-3; 9 nucleotides agree with TRBD2. The J segment lost 3 bases and the V segment lost 2 bases, leaving 3 bases of the junction unmatched. The CDR3 contains 14 residues. Germline CDR1 and CDR2: DFQATT and SNEGSKA (reference sequence). The CDR3 DNA reads as TGCAGTGCTAGAAAGCGGGGGGTTACAGATACGCAGTATTTT. Protein: CSARKRGVTDTQYF.

V usage is TRBV20-1 and J usage is TRBJ2-7; no clear D gene. The germline gives CDR1 DFQATT, CDR2 SNEGSKA (reference sequence). The germline V and J ends were trimmed by 5 bases and 3 bases, with 11 bases remaining between them. The CDR3 contains 12 residues. CDR3 DNA: TGCAGTGCTTCGGCGGCCGACTACGAGCAGTACTTC. Its protein product is CSASAADYEQYF.

This chain joins TRBV6-5 and TRBJ2-3, with D possibly matching TRBD2 (5 bases). The CDR3 loop spans 14 amino acids. The germline V gene encodes CDR1 MNHEY and CDR2 SVGAGI. V was clipped by 2 bases and J by 4 bases, with 10 bases between them. The CDR3 nucleotides are TGTGCCAGCAGTTACGGGCTAGCAGCAGATACGCAGTATTTT. Its protein product is CASSYGLAADTQYF.

The chain couples TRBV30 to TRBJ1-2, with 7 bases that match TRBD1. The trim removed 7 bases at V and 6 bases at J, leaving 5 bases unmatched. Germline-derived CDR1 and CDR2 are GTSNPN and SVGIG (reference sequence). CDR3 length equals 11 residues. CDR3 sequence reads: CAYQGGNGYTF. CDR3 DNA: TGTGCCTATCAGGGGGGGAATGGCTACACCTTC.

The genes are TRBV7-2 and TRBJ2-7, with 11 bases that match TRBD1. Germline V gene data show CDR1 as SGHTA and CDR2 as FQGNSA. The CDR3 loop spans 15 amino acids. V lost 5 bases to trimming and J lost 2 bases; unmatched junction nucleotides: 5. Written as DNA, the CDR3 is TGTGCCAGCAGCCCCCGGGACAGGGGGACCTACGAGCAGTACTTC. Translating gives CASSPRDRGTYEQYF. Together with reference TRBV7-2 and TRBJ2-7, the CDR3 gives the full variable domain: GAGVSQSPSNKVTEKGKDVELRCDPISGHTALYWYRQSLGQGLEFLIYFQGNSAPDKSGLPSDRFSAERTGGSVSTLTIQRTQQEDSAVYLCASSPRDRGTYEQYFGPGTRLTVT.

This clonotype was seen a few times. V and J are TRBV20-1 and TRBJ2-3, with 10 bases identical to TRBD1. CDR1 is DFQATT and CDR2 is SNEGSKA in the germline V gene (reference sequence). V shed 3 bases, J shed 3 bases, and the junction held 18 bases outside the gene matches. This CDR3 is built from 19 residues. CDR3 sequence reads: CSASLRRQGAPSMTDTQYF. The DNA for the CDR3 is TGCAGTGCTAGCCTGCGACGACAGGGGGCCCCTAGTATGACAGATACGCAGTATTTT.

The chain links TRBV7-9 to TRBJ2-2, with D possibly matching TRBD2 (5 bases). Looked up from germline, CDR1 is SEHNR and CDR2 is FQNEAQ (reference sequence). V lost 2 bases and J lost 3, with 7 bases in between. The CDR3 runs to 14 residues. The CDR3 DNA sequence: TGTGCCAGCAGCTTATCGGGGTACACCGGGGAGCTGTTTTTT. Amino acid sequence: CASSLSGYTGELFF.

The rearrangement links TRBV7-2 to TRBJ1-5, with unresolved D. CDR1 SGHTA and CDR2 FQGNSA come from the germline V gene. Trimming cost V 2 bases and J 0 bases, with 8 bases left between them. The CDR3 covers 15 residues. CDR3 loop: CASSLSITSNQPQHF. The CDR3 nucleotides read TGTGCCAGCAGCTTATCCATAACTAGCAATCAGCCCCAGCATTTT.